These 29 T cell receptor beta chains originate from one sample sequenced in a study of blood T cell repertoires in COVID-19. Assay: immunoSEQ multiplex PCR; the TCRdb copy retains only in-frame clones and omits some. The table records about 39,000 clones, 85% to 95% of them present only once. Sequenced sample: peripheral blood. Receptors were obtained from a human donor with active COVID-19. The donor label of this sample is uncertain.

The genes are TRBV4-1 and TRBJ2-2; 10 nucleotides line up with TRBD2. CDR3 size: 17 residues. Germline V lookup: CDR1 MGHRA, CDR2 YSYEKL. V lost 5 bases to trimming and J lost 4 bases; unmatched junction nucleotides: 10. The CDR3 DNA follows: TGCGCCAGCAGCAATCAGGCACTAGCGGGAATCACCGGGGAGCTGTTTTTT. Translated, it gives CASSNQALAGITGELFF.

V gene TRBV5-4 combines with J gene TRBJ2-5; possible D gene TRBD2, 5 bases. Germline CDR1 and CDR2: SGHNT and YYREEE (reference sequence). This CDR3 region has 16 residues. The V end lost 1 base, the J end lost 3 bases, and 16 bases lay between the germline ends. The CDR3 coding sequence is TGTGCCAGCAGCTTGTTTTTTAGCGAGGGTGAAGAGACCCAGTACTTC. Translation: CASSLFFSEGEETQYF.

The chain uses TRBV3-1 (or the pseudogene TRBV3-2) and TRBJ1-1; no reliable D call. Germline V gives CDR1 LGHDT, CDR2 YNNKEL (reference sequence). V gave up 7 bases and J gave up 7 bases, with 10 bases separating them. The CDR3 contains 11 residues. The CDR3 spells CASTTGYEAFF. CDR3 bases: TGTGCCAGCACCACGGGGTATGAAGCTTTCTTT.

The chain has TRBV4-1 and TRBJ2-1, with TRBD1 identical over 7 bases. V shed 0 bases and J 1 base; nucleotides not matched to a gene: 15. Germline V gene sequence: CDR1 MGHRA, CDR2 YSYEKL. This CDR3 has 20 residues. In DNA, the CDR3 is TGCGCCAGCAGCCAAGAGGGGTACAGGGGAAGCAGCGCGTCCTACAATGAGCAGTTCTTC. This sequence encodes CASSQEGYRGSSASYNEQFF.

This sequence joins TRBV18 and TRBJ1-1, with D possibly matching TRBD1 (6 bases). CDR3 length equals 15 residues. CDR1 KGHSH and CDR2 LQKENI come from the germline V gene. The V and J ends lost 1 base and 1 base respectively, with 10 bases between them. The CDR3: CASSPRQASNTEAFF. CDR3 bases: TGTGCCAGCTCACCACGACAGGCCTCGAACACTGAAGCTTTCTTT. The variable domain in full, with the rest retrieved from reference TRBV18 and TRBJ1-1, is NAGVMQNPRHLVRRRGQEARLRCSPMKGHSHVYWYRQLPEEGLKFMVYLQKENIIDESGMPKERFSAEFPKEGPSILRIQQVVRGDSAAYFCASSPRQASNTEAFFGQGTRLTVV.

About this clone: One end of the junction does not line up with germline, which may come from a read error. This chain connects TRBV7-9 to TRBJ2-7; 10 nucleotides align to TRBD1. The CDR3 is made up of 15 amino acids. Germline CDR1 and CDR2: SEHNR and FQNEAQ (reference sequence). The CDR3 loop is CASSLAGTGVGEQYF. DNA for the CDR3: TGTGCCAGCAGCCTAGCCGGGACAGGGGTCGGCGAGCAGTACTTC.

The genes are TRBV15 and TRBJ2-5; 11 nucleotides agree with TRBD2. Germline V CDR1 and CDR2: LNHNV, YYDKDF (reference sequence). The V and J ends lost 2 bases and 4 bases, in that order; junction bases with no gene match: 6. The CDR3 has 16 amino acids. The CDR3, as DNA: TGTGCCACCAGCAGACCCACTAGCGGGGGAGGAGAGACCCAGTACTTC. Translated, it gives CATSRPTSGGGETQYF. Full variable domain (rest looked up from reference TRBV15 and TRBJ2-5): DAMVIQNPRYQVTQFGKPVTLSCSQTLNHNVMYWYQQKSSQAPKLLFHYYDKDFNNEADTPDNFQSRRPNTSFCFLDIRSPGLGDTAMYLCATSRPTSGGGETQYFGPGTRLLVL.

The chain has TRBV6-6 and TRBJ2-2, with a tentative D call TRBD1 (5 bases). Germline CDR1 is MNHNY and CDR2 is SVGAGI (reference sequence). This CDR3 region has 11 residues. V lost 2 bases and J 13 bases, leaving 8 bases between the germline ends. The CDR3 DNA follows: TGTGCCAGCAGTTACGACCAGGGGCTGTTTTTT. Translated: CASSYDQGLFF.

V and J are TRBV6-5 and TRBJ1-4, with D maybe TRBD1 (6 bases). V lost 5 bases and J lost 8, with 18 bases in between. The CDR3 has 15 residues. Germline values: CDR1 MNHEY, CDR2 SVGAGI. The chain's CDR3 is CASSRGGGEGEKLFF. The CDR3 DNA reads TGTGCCAGCAGTCGAGGTGGGGGCGAAGGGGAAAAACTGTTTTTT.

The chain links TRBV5-1 to TRBJ2-1; 10 bases align to TRBD2. Trimming cost V 0 bases and J 6 bases; bases outside gene matches: 6. Germline CDR1 and CDR2: SGHRS and YFSETQ. The CDR3 contains 16 residues. CDR3 protein: CASSLAAGTSVNEQFF. The CDR3 nucleotides read TGCGCCAGCAGCTTGGCCGCTGGGACTAGCGTCAATGAGCAGTTCTTC.

This sequence joins TRBV9 and TRBJ2-5; 10 positions agree with TRBD2. This CDR3 is built from 14 residues. V was pared by 3 bases and J by 5 bases, with 4 bases of the junction left unmatched. Germline CDR1 is SGDLS and CDR2 is YYNGEE. The CDR3 protein is CASSAGLAKETQYF. In DNA form, the CDR3 reads TGTGCCAGCAGCGCGGGACTAGCGAAGGAGACCCAGTACTTC.

The rearrangement links TRBV19 to TRBJ1-1; no clear D gene. Germline CDR1 and CDR2: LNHDA and SQIVND (reference sequence). With 7 bases removed from V and 1 base from J, the gap between germline ends came to 10 bases. CDR3 length equals 13 residues. The CDR3 DNA sequence: TGTGCCAGTAACGGGGTTGAGAACACTGAAGCTTTCTTT. Protein sequence: CASNGVENTEAFF.

The chain is built from TRBV28 and TRBJ1-1; maybe TRBD1 (5 bases). V shed 6 bases and J shed 8 bases, with 13 bases lying between them. The germline V gene encodes CDR1 MDHEN and CDR2 SYDVKM. This CDR3 is built from 12 residues. In DNA form, the CDR3 reads TGTGCCAGCAGCCTAACTCCAGGGGAAGCTTTCTTT. Encoded protein: CASSLTPGEAFF.

The chain joins TRBV11-2 to TRBJ2-3, with D unclear. From germline, CDR1 is SGHAT and CDR2 FQNNGV. The CDR3 length is 12 residues. Trimming cost V 3 bases and J 3 bases, with 4 bases left between them. In nucleotides, the CDR3 is TGTGCCAGCAGCTTGTCGACAGATACGCAGTATTTT. It yields the protein CASSLSTDTQYF.

The rearrangement joins TRBV18 to TRBJ1-1; tentatively, D is TRBD1 (6 bases). The CDR3 spans 16 residues. CDR1 and CDR2 from the germline V gene are KGHSH and LQKENI. The V and J ends lost 6 bases and 5 bases respectively, with 22 bases between them. The CDR3 reads CASSPQKQGSLTEAFF. CDR3 coding DNA: TGTGCCAGCTCGCCCCAAAAACAGGGATCCCTGACTGAAGCTTTCTTT.

V is TRBV28 and J is TRBJ2-3; D remains ambiguous. V dropped 5 bases and J dropped 0 bases, with 3 bases sitting between them. Germline CDR1 is MDHEN and CDR2 is SYDVKM. There are 12 residues in the CDR3. The CDR3 reads CASSTSTDTQYF. CDR3 coding DNA: TGTGCCAGCAGTACTAGCACAGATACGCAGTATTTT.

V and J are TRBV25-1 and TRBJ1-4, with D maybe TRBD1 (6 bases). CDR1 is MGHDK, CDR2 SYGVNS, per germline. Trimming shortened V by 4 bases and J by 5 bases, and 14 bases separated the two germline ends. The CDR3 sequence is 15 residues long. For the CDR3, the DNA is TGTGCCAGCAGTGGTACAGGGAACCTAAATGAAAAACTGTTTTTT. This codes for CASSGTGNLNEKLFF.

This clone was seen a single time. The chain couples TRBV2 to TRBJ2-3; D is unclear. The CDR3 runs 14 residues. Germline loops: CDR1 SNHLY, CDR2 FYNNEI. The germline V and J ends were trimmed by 5 bases and 2 bases, with 11 bases remaining between them. The CDR3 coding sequence is TGTGCCAGCAGTCTCCTCGTAGCCACAGATACGCAGTATTTT. Its protein product is CASSLLVATDTQYF. The full variable domain, its missing parts supplied by reference TRBV2 and TRBJ2-3, is EPEVTQTPSHQVTQMGQEVILRCVPISNHLYFYWYRQILGQKVEFLVSFYNNEISEKSEIFDDQFSVERPDGSNFTLKIRSTKLEDSAMYFCASSLLVATDTQYFGPGTRLTVL.

The gene calls are TRBV10-3 and TRBJ1-1, with 7 nucleotides matching TRBD1. The CDR3 runs to 15 residues. Germline CDR1 is ENHRY and CDR2 is SYGVKD. The V segment lost 6 bases and the J segment 3 bases; nucleotides outside the gene matches: 10. CDR3 bases: TGTGCCATCAGCGCCTCGACAGGGCGCTACACTGAAGCTTTCTTT. This codes for CAISASTGRYTEAFF.

This clone was seen only once. The CDR3 DNA sequence: TGTGCCAGCAGTTTCCGACTAGCGGGATACACCGGGGAGCTGTTTTTT. The encoded protein is CASSFRLAGYTGELFF. The rearrangement joins TRBV27 to TRBJ2-2; 11 nucleotides line up with TRBD2. V trimming: 3 bases; J trimming: 3 bases; junction bases outside the gene matches: 3. The CDR3 has 16 residues. Germline V gene lookup returns CDR1 MNHEY and CDR2 SMNVEV (reference sequence).

This chain uses TRBV5-4 with TRBJ2-5, with 15 bases that match TRBD2. From germline, CDR1 is SGHNT and CDR2 YYREEE (reference sequence). This CDR3 is built from 18 residues. V shed 0 bases, J shed 5 bases, and the junction held 8 bases outside the gene matches. As DNA, the CDR3 is TGTGCCAGCAGCTTGGCCTTGGGACTAGCGGGAGGTTGGGAGACCCAGTACTTC. Residues: CASSLALGLAGGWETQYF.

The chain recombines TRBV6-5 with TRBJ2-1; a weak D match, TRBD2 (5 bases). Trimming cost V 0 bases and J 6 bases, with 6 bases left between them. The CDR3 is 13 amino acids. Germline values: CDR1 MNHEY, CDR2 SVGAGI. The DNA for the CDR3 is TGTGCCAGCAGTTACTCGAGGGTCAATGAGCAGTTCTTC. Protein sequence: CASSYSRVNEQFF.

This chain connects TRBV19 to TRBJ2-7; the D gene is possibly TRBD2 (6 bases). Germline V lookup: CDR1 LNHDA, CDR2 SQIVND (reference sequence). The CDR3 totals 16 residues. Trimming removed 5 bases at V and 4 bases at J, with 21 bases between. The DNA of the CDR3 is TGTGCCAGTAGTTCTAGAAGACCGGGACTGATATACGAGCAGTACTTC. Protein product: CASSSRRPGLIYEQYF. Together with reference TRBV19 and TRBJ2-7, the CDR3 gives the full variable domain: DGGITQSPKYLFRKEGQNVTLSCEQNLNHDAMYWYRQDPGQGLRLIYYSQIVNDFQKGDIAEGYSVSREKKESFPLTVTSAQKNPTAFYLCASSSRRPGLIYEQYFGPGTRLTVT.

This chain links TRBV5-8 with TRBJ2-2, with TRBD1 matching over 7 bases. The CDR3 covers 15 residues. Germline CDR1 and CDR2: SGHTS and YDEGEE. Trimming cost V 4 bases and J 3 bases; bases outside gene matches: 6. DNA of the CDR3: TGTGCCAGCAGCGCGATTGGGACAGACACCGGGGAGCTGTTTTTT. Encoded protein: CASSAIGTDTGELFF.

V is TRBV5-1 and J is TRBJ2-2; D ambiguous. This CDR3 comprises 12 residues. CDR1 is SGHRS and CDR2 is YFSETQ in the germline V gene. V gave up 0 bases and J gave up 11 bases, with 8 bases separating them. The CDR3 coding sequence is TGCGCCAGCAGCTTGGCGGGTGTTGAGCTGTTTTTT. Residues: CASSLAGVELFF.

This chain connects TRBV7-9 to TRBJ1-1, with D tentatively TRBD1 (6 bases). This CDR3 region has 15 residues. CDR1 SEHNR and CDR2 FQNEAQ come from the germline V gene (reference sequence). Trimming cost V 5 bases and J 4 bases, with 17 bases left between them. The CDR3 loop reads CASSPWGPPGTEAFF. The CDR3 DNA is TGTGCCAGCAGCCCTTGGGGGCCCCCGGGCACTGAAGCTTTCTTT.

This clone was detected a few times. The rearrangement uses TRBV2 and TRBJ1-5, with D tentatively TRBD1 (5 bases). Trimming removed 7 bases from V and 2 bases from J, with 24 bases in between. From germline, CDR1 is SNHLY and CDR2 FYNNEI. The CDR3 runs 18 residues. Written as DNA, the CDR3 is TGTGCCAGCACTACCTTTCGGCAGGGAAGGGCGGGCAATCAGCCCCAGCATTTT. Translation: CASTTFRQGRAGNQPQHF.

The V call is TRBV9, the J call TRBJ1-1, with D unclear. This CDR3 region has 15 residues. V was shortened by 0 bases and J by 2 bases, with 11 bases between the two germline ends. Per germline, CDR1 SGDLS and CDR2 YYNGEE. The CDR3 sequence: CASSVDPGRNTEAFF. The CDR3 region has the DNA TGTGCCAGCAGCGTAGACCCTGGGCGTAACACTGAAGCTTTCTTT.

The genes are TRBV5-4 and TRBJ2-7; no firm D call. Per the germline V gene, CDR1 is SGHNT and CDR2 is YYREEE (reference sequence). This CDR3 is built from 13 residues. Trimming removed 2 bases at V and 0 bases at J, with 6 bases between. The chain's CDR3 is CASSFTSSYEQYF. CDR3 in DNA: TGTGCCAGCAGCTTCACCAGCTCCTACGAGCAGTACTTC.